Reported below is one TCR beta chain. Germline-derived CDR1 and CDR2 are SGHKS and YYEKEE (reference sequence). This CDR3 has 15 amino acids. V lost 0 bases to trimming and J lost 4 bases, with 13 bases between them. In the study's own analysis: Nucleated cell counts were estimated from reference gene primer amplification. Libraries were prepared by immunoSEQ multiplex PCR; TCRdb keeps only in-frame clonotypes and omits some of them. V, J and clone size reflect that table, while D and trimming were determined from the DNA. This table has just over 300,000 clones, roughly 89% appearing once. Enrolled during active infection, Seattle patients were then followed longitudinally. This specimen comes from a study of blood T cell repertoires in COVID-19. Study as a whole: T cells, B-cell-depleted T cells, or PBMCs supplied cDNA or gDNA.

The clonotype comes from a woman aged 25 to 39 with COVID-19, enrolled during active disease. Sequencing was done on a sample of peripheral blood. This chain uses TRBV5-5 with TRBJ1-2, with D unresolved. This CDR3 reads CASSLDRGSFYGYTF. CDR3 nucleotides: TGTGCCAGCAGCTTGGACCGCGGCAGCTTCTATGGCTACACCTTC.